This TCR beta chain emerged from a study of response to subunit inactivated influenza vaccine. Study-wide points: The authors suggested that few new T cells are recruited per seasonal influenza vaccination.

The CDR3 covers 16 residues. Per the germline V gene, CDR1 is SGHRS and CDR2 is YFSETQ. V lost 4 bases to trimming and J lost 2 bases; unmatched junction nucleotides: 8. This clonotype was picked up many times. Its antigen is unidentified. TCRdb re-called the RT-PCR reads with MiXCR, one entry per CDR3 protein. The table has roughly 500,000 distinct CDR3 sequences, approximately 17% seen once. Sequenced here: CD4+ T cells sorted from PBMCs, sampled 23 months after vaccination. V usage is TRBV5-1 and J usage is TRBJ2-4; 8 bases map to TRBD2. The sequence was collected from a man aged 50 to 69 who received an inactivated influenza vaccine. The CDR3 nucleotides read TGCGCCAGCAGCCCCGGGGGGGCCGAAACCAAAAACATTCAGTACTTC. Protein sequence: CASSPGGAETKNIQYF. Full variable domain (rest looked up from reference TRBV5-1 and TRBJ2-4): KAGVTQTPRYLIKTRGQQVTLSCSPISGHRSVSWYQQTPGQGLQFLFEYFSETQRNKGNFPGRFSGRQFSNSRSEMNVSTLELGDSALYLCASSPGGAETKNIQYFGAGTRLSVL.